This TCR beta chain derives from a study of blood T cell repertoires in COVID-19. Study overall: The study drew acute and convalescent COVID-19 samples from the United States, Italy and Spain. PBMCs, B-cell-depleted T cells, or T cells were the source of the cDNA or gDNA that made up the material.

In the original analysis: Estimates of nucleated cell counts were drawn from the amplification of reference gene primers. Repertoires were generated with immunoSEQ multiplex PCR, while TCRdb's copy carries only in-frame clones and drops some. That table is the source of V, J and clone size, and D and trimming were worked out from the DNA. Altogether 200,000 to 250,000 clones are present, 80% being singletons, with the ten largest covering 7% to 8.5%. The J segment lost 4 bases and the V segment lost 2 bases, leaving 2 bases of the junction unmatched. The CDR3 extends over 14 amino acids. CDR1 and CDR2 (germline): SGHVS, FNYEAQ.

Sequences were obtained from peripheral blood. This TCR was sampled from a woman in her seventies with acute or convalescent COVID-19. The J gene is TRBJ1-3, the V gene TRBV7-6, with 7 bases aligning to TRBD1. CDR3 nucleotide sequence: TGTGCCAGCAGCTTAACAGGGGACGGAAACACCATATATTTT. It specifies CASSLTGDGNTIYF.